This record covers a single T cell receptor beta chain. The target antigen is unknown. Sample-barcoded 5' priming and a J-beta primer mix drove a second PCR of roughly 7 to 11 cycles. Unique molecular identifiers of 12 random nucleotides labeled each cDNA. TCRdb re-derived calls from the 5' RACE reads in MiXCR, one entry per CDR3 protein. This sample has fewer than 800,000 distinct CDR3 sequences, with 21% found just once. The data are from a study of blood T cells in healthy people across ages. Study-level results: Diversity estimates drawn from one million T cells were deemed underestimates.

This CDR3 contains 14 residues. From germline, CDR1 is SGHTA and CDR2 FQGNSA. The V gene end was trimmed by 5 bases and the J gene end by 6 bases; junction bases not matched to a gene: 10. The chain recombines TRBV7-2 with TRBJ2-7, with TRBD1 matching 7 bases. The source is a man aged 70-80 years in good health. The sample consisted of blood. The chain's CDR3 is CASSKRQGNGEQYF. The CDR3 DNA is TGTGCCAGCAGCAAGCGACAGGGTAACGGCGAGCAGTACTTC.